Listed below are T cell receptor beta chains from one sample, sequenced in a study of T cell responses to AZD1222 COVID-19 vaccine. The table came from immunoSEQ multiplex PCR; TCRdb's copy has only in-frame clones and leaves some out. The sample records roughly 120,000 clones, around 90% being singletons. The sample in question was peripheral blood, obtained on day 0 of AZD1222 vaccination. The receptor set was obtained from an adult in good health. Both conserved end residues are part of each CDR3. A D gene is named only where the DNA matches it firmly.

TRBJ1-3 | TRBV19 | NA | TGTGCCAGTAGTATCGGGACGGCTGGTCCTGGAAACACCATATATTTT | CASSIGTAGPGNTIYF
TRBJ1-1 | TRBV6-5 | NA | TGTGCCAGCAGTCGTTTCGAGCTATCGAACACTGAAGCTTTCTTT | CASSRFELSNTEAFF
TRBJ2-1 | TRBV6-5 | TRBD2 | TGTGCCAGCAGGGCAAGCGGGGGGCTTTACAATGAGCAGTTCTTC | CASRASGGLYNEQFF
TRBJ2-7 | TRBV12-5 | TRBD2 | TGTGCTAGTGGTGCCAAGACTAGCGGCCAGAACCCCTCCTACGAGCAGTACTTC | CASGAKTSGQNPSYEQYF
TRBJ1-5 | TRBV4-1 | NA | TGCGCCAGCAGCCCCCTCTCCGATGGTCAGCCCCAGCATTTT | CASSPLSDGQPQHF
TRBJ1-3 | TRBV3-1/TRBV3-2 | NA | TGTGCCAGCAGCATGGGGGGAACTGGAAACACCATATATTTT | CASSMGGTGNTIYF
TRBJ1-1 | TRBV29-1 | NA | TGCAGCTCCGACGGGGGGCGTCGTACTGAAGCTTTCTTT | CSSDGGRRTEAFF
TRBJ1-1 | TRBV24-1 | NA | TGTGCCACCAGTGCAACAGGCTTAAGTGAAGCTTTCTTT | CATSATGLSEAFF
TRBJ1-1 | TRBV7-9 | NA | TGTGCCAGCAGCTTAGTGAGGGGGGAATGGGAAGACACTGAAGCTTTCTTT | CASSLVRGEWEDTEAFF
TRBJ1-1 | TRBV3-1/TRBV3-2 | NA | TGTGCCAGCAGCCAGGATAACAGGGCCCGCCGGGCTTTCTTT | CASSQDNRARRAFF
TRBJ1-4 | TRBV2 | NA | TGTGCCAGCTCCAACCAAGGGGGTTATGGTGAAAAACTGTTTTTT | CASSNQGGYGEKLFF
TRBJ1-1 | TRBV10-3 | TRBD1 | TGTGCCATCAGAGGGACAGGGGGAATGGCTTTCTTT | CAIRGTGGMAFF
TRBJ1-1 | TRBV5-4 | NA | TGTGCCAGCAGCCCCCGGGGGGGGAGCGCTGAAGCTTTCTTT | CASSPRGGSAEAFF
TRBJ1-2 | TRBV5-6 | NA | TGTGCCAGCAGCGGCCGGACAGACTTCTATGGCTACACCTTC | CASSGRTDFYGYTF
TRBJ1-3 | TRBV7-2 | NA | TGTGCCAGCAGCTTCGACAGGAGCTCTGGAAACACCATATATTTT | CASSFDRSSGNTIYF
TRBJ2-1 | TRBV6-1 | TRBD2 | TGTGCCAGCAGTGAAGATTTCGGAGCCGGGACTAGCCGAAGTAGGGAGCAGTTCTTC | CASSEDFGAGTSRSREQFF